These 8 T cell receptor beta chains were sequenced from one sample in a study of CD8 T cells in ankylosing spondylitis. TCRdb recomputed calls from the 5' RACE reads with MiXCR, one row per CDR3 protein. The sample holds 200,000 to 250,000 distinct CDR3 sequences, under 12% seen once. Input material: blood, either unsorted or a sorted T cell fraction (not recorded which). These receptor sequences come from a male donor with ankylosing spondylitis or in good health (not recorded which).

There are many counts of this clonotype. J is TRBJ2-7 and V is TRBV5-1; 7 nucleotides match TRBD1. The ends lost 4 bases at V and 5 bases at J; junction bases unmatched: 9. Germline lookup yields CDR1 SGHRS and CDR2 YFSETQ. The CDR3 consists of 14 residues. CDR3 sequence reads: CASSPDRIVHEQYF. CDR3 nucleotides: TGCGCCAGCAGCCCGGACAGGATCGTCCACGAGCAGTACTTC. The full variable domain, rest sourced from reference TRBV5-1 and TRBJ2-7, is KAGVTQTPRYLIKTRGQQVTLSCSPISGHRSVSWYQQTPGQGLQFLFEYFSETQRNKGNFPGRFSGRQFSNSRSEMNVSTLELGDSALYLCASSPDRIVHEQYFGPGTRLTVT.

In the case of this clonotype: A much larger clone lies one base from this, so it may be a read error. This chain connects TRBV12-3 or TRBV12-4 to TRBJ1-5; weak D call: TRBD1 (5 bases). Between the trimmed V and J ends, which lost 5 bases and 4 bases, there was a span of 15 bases. This CDR3 comprises 15 residues. CDR3 sequence: CASSLSAGPNQPQHF. The CDR3 DNA sequence: TGTGCCAGCAGTCTTAGCGCAGGGCCTAATCAGCCCCAGCATTTT.

This clonotype has a count of ten or more. V usage is TRBV5-6 and J usage is TRBJ2-7; D is possibly TRBD2 (6 bases). The germline V gene has CDR1 SGHDT and CDR2 YYEEEE. V was clipped by 4 bases and J by 5 bases, with 16 bases between them. The CDR3 loop spans 14 amino acids. This CDR3 is CASSEGLAPDEQYF. The CDR3 DNA is TGTGCCAGCAGCGAGGGACTGGCTCCGGACGAGCAGTACTTC.

V usage is TRBV20-1 and J usage is TRBJ1-5; D might be TRBD1 (5 bases). Germline lookup yields CDR1 DFQATT and CDR2 SNEGSKA (reference sequence). Between the trimmed V and J ends, which lost 0 bases and 2 bases, there was a span of 14 bases. The CDR3 sequence is 16 residues long. CDR3: CSARDLGRDGNQPQHF. The CDR3 DNA reads TGCAGTGCTAGAGATTTGGGCAGGGACGGCAATCAGCCCCAGCATTTT.

This clonotype appeared many times. V is TRBV9 and J is TRBJ2-1; 8 nucleotides agree with TRBD1. The ends lost 1 base at V and 5 bases at J; junction bases unmatched: 5. This CDR3 spans 15 amino acids. CDR1 is SGDLS and CDR2 is YYNGEE in the germline V gene. In nucleotides, the CDR3 is TGTGCCAGCAGCGTAATCCAGGGGGCCGACAATGAGCAGTTCTTC. Translation gives CASSVIQGADNEQFF.

Ten or more counts support this clonotype. The V call is TRBV6-6, the J call TRBJ2-4, with D unclear. V gave up 8 bases and J gave up 8 bases, with 7 bases separating them. CDR1 and CDR2 from the germline V gene are MNHNY and SVGAGI (reference sequence). The CDR3 contains 10 residues. The CDR3 spells CASGSHIQYF. As DNA, the CDR3 is TGTGCCAGCGGGTCCCACATTCAGTACTTC.

The genes are TRBV7-2 and TRBJ2-1; D is undetermined. The CDR3 runs to 13 residues. V lost 7 bases and J 8 bases, leaving 15 bases between the germline ends. Germline V lookup: CDR1 SGHTA, CDR2 FQGNSA. For the CDR3, the DNA is TGTGCCAGCACCCTCCAATTTGACGATGAGCAGTTCTTC. Translation: CASTLQFDDEQFF.

In this sample, this clonotype turned up many times. The chain employs TRBV29-1 and TRBJ2-3; D is uncertain. The CDR3 totals 12 residues. CDR1 is SQVTM and CDR2 is ANQGSEA in the germline V gene. The V end was cut by 3 bases, the J end by 3 bases, with 7 bases between. The CDR3 reads CSVDVDTDTQYF. The CDR3 DNA reads TGCAGCGTTGACGTGGATACAGATACGCAGTATTTT.